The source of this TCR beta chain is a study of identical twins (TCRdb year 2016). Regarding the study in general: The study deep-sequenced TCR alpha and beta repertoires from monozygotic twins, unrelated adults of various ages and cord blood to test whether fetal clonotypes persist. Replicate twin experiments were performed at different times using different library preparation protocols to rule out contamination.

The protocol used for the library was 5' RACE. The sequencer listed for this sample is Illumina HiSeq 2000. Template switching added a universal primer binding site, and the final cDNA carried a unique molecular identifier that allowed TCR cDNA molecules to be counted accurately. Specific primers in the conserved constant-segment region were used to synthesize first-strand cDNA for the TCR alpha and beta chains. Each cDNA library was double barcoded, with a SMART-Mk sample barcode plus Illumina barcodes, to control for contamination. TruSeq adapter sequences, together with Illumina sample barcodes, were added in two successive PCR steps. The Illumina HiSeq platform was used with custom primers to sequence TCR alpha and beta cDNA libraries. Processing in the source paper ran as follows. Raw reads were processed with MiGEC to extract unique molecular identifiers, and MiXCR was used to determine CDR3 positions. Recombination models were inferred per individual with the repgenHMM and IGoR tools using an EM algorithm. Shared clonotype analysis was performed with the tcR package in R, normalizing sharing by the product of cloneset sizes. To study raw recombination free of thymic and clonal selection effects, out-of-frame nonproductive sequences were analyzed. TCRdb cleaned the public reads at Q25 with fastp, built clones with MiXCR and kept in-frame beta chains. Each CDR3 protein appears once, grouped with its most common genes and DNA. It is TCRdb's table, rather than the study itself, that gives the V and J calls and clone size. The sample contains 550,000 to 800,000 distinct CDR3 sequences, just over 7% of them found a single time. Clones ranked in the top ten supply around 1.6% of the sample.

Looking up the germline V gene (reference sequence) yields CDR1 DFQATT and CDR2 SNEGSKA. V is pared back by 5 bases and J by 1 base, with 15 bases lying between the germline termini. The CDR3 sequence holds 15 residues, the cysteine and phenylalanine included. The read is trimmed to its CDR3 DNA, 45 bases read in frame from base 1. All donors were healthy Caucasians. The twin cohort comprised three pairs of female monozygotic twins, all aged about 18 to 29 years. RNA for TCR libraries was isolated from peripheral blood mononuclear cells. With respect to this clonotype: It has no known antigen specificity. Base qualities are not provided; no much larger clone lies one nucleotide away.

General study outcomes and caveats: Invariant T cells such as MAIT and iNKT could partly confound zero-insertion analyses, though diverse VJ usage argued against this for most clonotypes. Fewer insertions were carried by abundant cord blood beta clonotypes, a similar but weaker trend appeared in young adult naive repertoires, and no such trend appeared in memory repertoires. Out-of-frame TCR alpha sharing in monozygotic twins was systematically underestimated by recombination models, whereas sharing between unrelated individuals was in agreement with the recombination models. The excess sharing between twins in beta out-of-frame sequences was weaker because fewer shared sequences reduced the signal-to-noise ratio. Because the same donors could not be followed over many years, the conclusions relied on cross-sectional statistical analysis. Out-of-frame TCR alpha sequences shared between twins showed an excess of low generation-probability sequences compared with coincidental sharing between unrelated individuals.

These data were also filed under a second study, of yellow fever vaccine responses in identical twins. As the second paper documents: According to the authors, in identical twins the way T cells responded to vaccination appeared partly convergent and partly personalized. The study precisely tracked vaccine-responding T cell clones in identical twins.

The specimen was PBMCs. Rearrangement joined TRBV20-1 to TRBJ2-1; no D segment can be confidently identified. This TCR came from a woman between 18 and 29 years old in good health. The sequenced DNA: TGCAGTGCTTACACAGACCGCAAATCCTACAATGAGCAGTTCTTC. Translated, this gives CSAYTDRKSYNEQFF.